The 17 T cell receptor beta chains given below trace back to one sample, sequenced in a study of control samples from healthy donors and cancer patients. Profiled with immunoSEQ multiplex PCR; TCRdb holds only in-frame clones, not every one. Of about 99,000 clones in the sample, approximately 90% were seen once. What was sequenced was PBMCs. The receptors originated from a man aged 55 to 70 with lung cancer.

V and J are TRBV9 and TRBJ1-1; a possible D gene is TRBD1 (5 bases). Trimming took off 0 bases at V and 5 bases at J, with 11 bases between the two ends. The CDR3 runs 14 residues. Germline V lookup: CDR1 SGDLS, CDR2 YYNGEE. The CDR3 spells CASSVVGLETEAFF. CDR3 bases: TGTGCCAGCAGCGTAGTGGGACTGGAGACTGAAGCTTTCTTT.

DNA of the CDR3: TGTGCCAGCAGCTTCGGGAACACTGAAGCTTTCTTT. Translating gives CASSFGNTEAFF. The chain has TRBV7-2 and TRBJ1-1; no reliable D call. Germline values: CDR1 SGHTA, CDR2 FQGNSA. This CDR3 region has 12 residues. Trimming took off 3 bases at V and 1 base at J, with 3 bases between the two ends.

The J gene is TRBJ2-1, the V gene TRBV10-1; 7 bases are shared with TRBD1. Germline V gives CDR1 WNHNN, CDR2 SYGVQD (reference sequence). Trimming took 5 bases from V and 0 from J; bases not matched to a gene: 4. The CDR3 runs 15 residues. This chain's CDR3 is CASSHRDSSYNEQFF. CDR3 nucleotide sequence: TGCGCCAGCAGTCACAGGGACAGCTCCTACAATGAGCAGTTCTTC.

The rearrangement uses TRBV2 and TRBJ1-1; D is uncertain. CDR3 size: 13 residues. The germline V gene encodes CDR1 SNHLY and CDR2 FYNNEI. Between the trimmed V and J ends, which lost 3 bases and 8 bases, there was a span of 13 bases. The CDR3 DNA is TGTGCCAGCAGTGACTCCCCAAGACCCGAAGCTTTCTTT. Encoded protein: CASSDSPRPEAFF.

The chain is built from TRBV7-9 and TRBJ2-3, with D unclear. CDR1 and CDR2 from the germline V gene are SEHNR and FQNEAQ (reference sequence). This CDR3 has 12 residues. V gave up 6 bases and J gave up 2 bases, with 6 bases separating them. The CDR3 region is CASSQTTDTQYF. The CDR3 DNA is TGTGCCAGCAGTCAGACCACAGATACGCAGTATTTT.

The CDR3 DNA reads as TGTGCCAGCAGCTTGGGACTAGCGGGGTCGATGAGCTCCTACAATGAGCAGTTCTTC. Translated: CASSLGLAGSMSSYNEQFF. This chain links TRBV7-2 with TRBJ2-1, with 13 bases lining up with TRBD2. Trimming removed 3 bases from V and 0 bases from J; junction bases left unmatched: 8. This CDR3 region has 19 residues. The germline gives CDR1 SGHTA, CDR2 FQGNSA. Full variable domain (rest looked up from reference TRBV7-2 and TRBJ2-1): GAGVSQSPSNKVTEKGKDVELRCDPISGHTALYWYRQSLGQGLEFLIYFQGNSAPDKSGLPSDRFSAERTGGSVSTLTIQRTQQEDSAVYLCASSLGLAGSMSSYNEQFFGPGTRLTVL.

The chain recombines TRBV7-9 with TRBJ2-7; the D gene is possibly TRBD2 (6 bases). Germline assignment: CDR1 SEHNR and CDR2 FQNEAQ (reference sequence). V was shortened by 3 bases and J by 7 bases, with 7 bases between the two germline ends. This CDR3 region has 11 residues. The CDR3 is CASSFGGEQYF. The DNA of the CDR3 is TGTGCCAGCAGCTTCGGAGGGGAGCAGTACTTC.

The rearrangement uses TRBV29-1 and TRBJ2-3; 7 bases align to TRBD2. Germline V CDR1 and CDR2: SQVTM, ANQGSEA. Trimming took 3 bases from V and 2 from J; bases not matched to a gene: 11. The CDR3 consists of 16 residues. The CDR3 region is CSVEGGAGRDTDTQYF. The CDR3 region has the DNA TGCAGCGTTGAGGGCGGGGCGGGGAGGGACACAGATACGCAGTATTTT.

This clone has a handful of counts. This sequence joins TRBV15 and TRBJ2-3, with D possibly being TRBD1 (6 bases). V was clipped by 0 bases and J by 4 bases, with 14 bases between them. This CDR3 contains 16 residues. CDR1 LNHNV and CDR2 YYDKDF come from the germline V gene (reference sequence). This CDR3 reads CATSRDRAGVADTQYF. The CDR3 DNA reads as TGTGCCACCAGCAGAGATCGGGCAGGGGTAGCAGATACGCAGTATTTT.

The chain couples TRBV4-1 to TRBJ1-1; D remains ambiguous. The germline gives CDR1 MGHRA, CDR2 YSYEKL. The ends were cut back, 11 bases at V and 2 bases at J, with 15 bases in the middle. The CDR3 covers 13 residues. The CDR3 here is CASTTSVNTEAFF. The DNA of the CDR3 is TGCGCCTCAACAACCTCTGTTAACACTGAAGCTTTCTTT.

V and J are TRBV5-1 and TRBJ2-3; 7 bases are a match to TRBD1. CDR1 and CDR2 from the germline V gene are SGHRS and YFSETQ. The CDR3 extends over 14 amino acids. Trimming removed 6 bases from V and 1 base from J; junction bases left unmatched: 5. CDR3 loop: CASKTQGGTDTQYF. CDR3 DNA: TGCGCCAGCAAAACGCAGGGGGGCACAGATACGCAGTATTTT.

This clone has a single count. The chain carries TRBV27 and TRBJ1-4, with TRBD1 as a possible D gene (5 bases). Trimming pared 7 bases from V and 5 bases from J, leaving 17 bases between. The CDR3 extends over 15 amino acids. Germline V CDR1 and CDR2: MNHEY, SMNVEV (reference sequence). CDR3 DNA: TGTGCCAGCACCGACAGTGGGGCAGCAAATGAAAAACTGTTTTTT. Amino acid sequence: CASTDSGAANEKLFF.

V is TRBV3-1 (or the pseudogene TRBV3-2) and J is TRBJ2-7; D is ambiguous. The germline V gene has CDR1 LGHDT and CDR2 YNNKEL (reference sequence). Deletions cut 4 bases from V and 5 bases from J, with 9 bases between. CDR3 length: 12 residues. The CDR3 is CASSLTKDEQYF. Here the CDR3 DNA reads TGTGCCAGCAGCCTAACTAAGGACGAGCAGTACTTC.

The V and J genes are TRBV5-4 and TRBJ2-1; D gene unclear. The V gene lost 3 bases and the J gene lost 5 bases, with 15 bases spanning the gap. The CDR3 runs to 15 residues. CDR1 is SGHNT and CDR2 is YYREEE in the germline V gene (reference sequence). CDR3 bases: TGTGCCAGCAGCTCCCCTAGGTATTCCAACAATGAGCAGTTCTTC. Protein: CASSSPRYSNNEQFF.

The J gene is TRBJ2-1, the V gene TRBV29-1; D may match TRBD1 or TRBD2 (6 bases each). The ends were cut back, 7 bases at V and 7 bases at J, with 20 bases in the middle. The CDR3 is made up of 14 amino acids. Germline CDR1 and CDR2: SQVTM and ANQGSEA. The CDR3 is CSAQGGILYNEQFF. CDR3 bases: TGCAGCGCCCAAGGGGGGATATTGTATAATGAGCAGTTCTTC.

The chain carries TRBV7-2 and TRBJ1-6; no firm D call. V was shortened by 3 bases and J by 12 bases, with 12 bases between the two germline ends. This CDR3 is 13 amino acids long. Germline lookup yields CDR1 SGHTA and CDR2 FQGNSA. The CDR3 DNA follows: TGTGCCAGCAGCTTTAGTCGTGCCGAACCCCTCCACTTT. Protein sequence: CASSFSRAEPLHF.

The chain links TRBV5-8 to TRBJ1-6; D possibly corresponds to TRBD1 (6 bases). CDR1 is SGHTS, CDR2 YDEGEE, per germline. This CDR3 is built from 14 residues. Trimming stripped 0 bases from V and 7 bases from J, with 8 bases between. The CDR3 region is CASSLGGGNSPLHF. The CDR3 nucleotides read TGTGCCAGCAGCTTGGGAGGGGGAAATTCACCCCTCCACTTT.